These T cell receptor beta chains were read from a single sample in a study of STAT5B mutations in CD4+ large granular lymphocyte leukemia. Method: immunoSEQ multiplex PCR; TCRdb's copy keeps in-frame clones and lacks some. Of around 33,000 clones in the sample, more than 65% are singletons; the top ten hold approximately 2%. The source material was CD4+ T cells from blood buffy coats. These receptors came from a human donor in good health. The CDR3 runs from the conserved cysteine through the conserved F or W. D genes are given only for firm matches. Some rows have no size entry. The others give once, few or many, or a class for an expanded clone.

v_call	clone_size	d_call	j_call	cdr3_aa	cdr3_nt
TRBV6-6	NA	TRBD1	TRBJ1-4	CASRGDRAFNEKLFF	TGTGCCAGCAGGGGGGACAGGGCCTTTAATGAAAAACTGTTTTTT
TRBV6-5	NA	NA	TRBJ1-2	CASSDGQYSGYTF	TGTGCCAGCAGCGATGGACAATACAGTGGCTACACCTTC
TRBV4-3	NA	NA	TRBJ2-7	CASSQERGSVGNEQYF	TGCGCCAGCAGCCAAGAGAGAGGGAGCGTGGGGAACGAGCAGTACTTC
TRBV7-2	NA	TRBD1	TRBJ1-2	CASSSGTGDGYTF	TGTGCCAGCAGCTCGGGGACAGGGGACGGCTACACCTTC
TRBV5-1	once	NA	TRBJ2-1	CASSWSGSAYNEQFF	TGCGCCAGCAGCTGGTCCGGGTCGGCCTACAATGAGCAGTTCTTC
TRBV19	NA	TRBD1	TRBJ2-4	CASSTRQGINIQYF	TGTGCCAGTAGTACCCGACAGGGAATTAACATTCAGTACTTC
TRBV7-2	few	TRBD2	TRBJ2-2	CASRLETSLSTGELFF	TGTGCCAGCAGACTAGAGACTAGCTTGAGCACCGGGGAGCTGTTTTTT
TRBV19	once	NA	TRBJ2-7	CASSIPGTTYEQYF	TGTGCCAGTAGTATTCCGGGTACGACCTACGAGCAGTACTTC
TRBV5-8	NA	TRBD2	TRBJ2-1	CASSLGLAGANEQFF	TGTGCCAGCAGCTTGGGACTAGCGGGAGCTAATGAGCAGTTCTTC
TRBV6-5	NA	NA	TRBJ2-7	CASSYSSWGIAGQYF	TGTGCCAGCAGTTACTCGAGTTGGGGTATCGCCGGGCAGTACTTC
TRBV19	NA	NA	TRBJ1-5	CASRTPGRANQPQHF	TGTGCCAGTAGAACCCCGGGGAGAGCCAATCAGCCCCAGCATTTT
TRBV27	NA	TRBD1	TRBJ2-2	CASTMTGAGTGELFF	TGTGCCAGCACCATGACAGGGGCGGGAACCGGGGAGCTGTTTTTT
TRBV10-1	few	NA	TRBJ1-1	CASSESGIAEAFF	TGCGCCAGCAGTGAGTCAGGGATAGCTGAAGCTTTCTTT
TRBV7-2	NA	NA	TRBJ2-6	CASSRTGSPGANVLTF	TGTGCCAGCAGCCGAACCGGGTCCCCTGGGGCCAACGTCCTGACTTTC
TRBV5-5	NA	TRBD1	TRBJ2-7	CASSPNRGSNSEQYF	TGTGCCAGCAGCCCCAACAGGGGCTCAAACTCCGAGCAGTACTTC
TRBV9	few	NA	TRBJ2-5	CASSVFEGRSETQYF	TGTGCCAGCAGCGTGTTTGAGGGTAGGTCAGAGACCCAGTACTTC
TRBV28	NA	NA	TRBJ2-3	CASSLYRGSDTQYF	TGTGCCAGCAGTTTATATCGGGGGTCAGATACGCAGTATTTT
TRBV5-1	NA	NA	TRBJ2-5	CASSSGLDQETQYF	TGCGCCAGCAGCAGCGGACTGGATCAAGAGACCCAGTACTTC
TRBV19	NA	NA	TRBJ2-4	CASSQGSRIQYF	TGTGCCAGTAGTCAGGGTTCCAGGATTCAGTACTTC
TRBV4-1	NA	TRBD2	TRBJ2-1	CASSHGERGALSYNEQFF	TGCGCCAGCAGCCACGGGGAGCGGGGGGCCCTCTCCTACAATGAGCAGTTCTTC
TRBV5-1	few	NA	TRBJ2-5	CASSLEETQYF	TGCGCCAGCAGCTTGGAAGAGACCCAGTACTTC
TRBV15	few	NA	TRBJ1-1	CATSSLNTEAFF	TGTGCCACCAGCAGCCTGAACACTGAAGCTTTCTTT
TRBV19	NA	NA	TRBJ1-1	CASSPGRLSHMNTEAFF	TGTGCCAGTAGTCCGGGACGGCTTTCTCATATGAACACTGAAGCTTTCTTT
TRBV5-6	once	NA	TRBJ1-1	CASSRFGGLGTEAFF	TGTGCCAGCAGTCGTTTTGGGGGATTGGGAACTGAAGCTTTCTTT
TRBV14	few	NA	TRBJ2-1	CASSQRFF	TGTGCCAGCAGCCAGCGGTTCTTC
TRBV19	NA	NA	TRBJ1-3	CASRKTGNTIYF	TGTGCCAGTAGAAAAACTGGAAACACCATATATTTT
TRBV2	NA	TRBD1	TRBJ1-1	CASRVQGVAFF	TGTGCCAGCAGGGTTCAGGGGGTAGCTTTCTTT
TRBV7-9	NA	NA	TRBJ1-3	CASSLRGGFGSYSGNTIYF	TGTGCCAGCAGCTTGAGAGGGGGGTTCGGTTCTTACTCTGGAAACACCATATATTTT
TRBV30	NA	TRBD1	TRBJ1-2	CAWSVRDRGLQGYTF	TGTGCCTGGAGTGTACGCGACAGGGGGCTTCAGGGCTACACCTTC
TRBV2	NA	NA	TRBJ1-3	CASSMDGNSGNTIYF	TGTGCCAGCAGCATGGACGGGAACTCTGGAAACACCATATATTTT
TRBV7-9	NA	TRBD2	TRBJ2-5	CASSPIGRAGETQYF	TGTGCCAGCAGCCCAATTGGGAGGGCGGGAGAGACCCAGTACTTC
TRBV19	NA	TRBD1	TRBJ1-5	CASSSDRGSNQPQHF	TGTGCCAGTAGTAGTGACAGGGGCAGCAATCAGCCCCAGCATTTT
TRBV18	NA	NA	TRBJ1-1	CASSPAYGEAFF	TGTGCCAGCTCCCCAGCATACGGTGAAGCTTTCTTT
TRBV30	few	NA	TRBJ1-2	CAWSTPIRQGDGYTF	TGTGCCTGGAGTACACCGATACGACAAGGTGACGGCTACACCTTC
TRBV6-5	NA	NA	TRBJ1-6	CASSYSDGSFSPLHF	TGTGCCAGCAGTTACTCGGATGGGTCATTTTCACCCCTCCACTTT
TRBV5-1	NA	TRBD2	TRBJ2-1	CASSLDGGGATDEQFF	TGCGCCAGCAGCTTGGATGGCGGGGGGGCCACGGATGAGCAGTTCTTC